Included here is one T cell receptor (beta chain) sequence, with context. Antigen: not known. This CDR3 spans 17 amino acids. Losses at the gene ends were 2 bases for V and 1 base for J; bases not matched to a gene: 4. Germline lookup yields CDR1 MNHEY and CDR2 SMNVEV (reference sequence). The sample comes from a study of cytomegalovirus exposure and HLA in healthy donors. Study conclusions and caveats: Near-uniform donor sequencing depth was presumed by presence/absence analyses. Some highly shared sequence variants likely arose as a pipeline artifact. CMV serostatus stood as the only immune exposure information on hand.

PCR was performed using 60 Vbeta and 13 Jbeta primers. Repertoires were generated with immunoSEQ multiplex PCR, while TCRdb's copy carries only in-frame clones and drops some. The sample lists 140,000 to 150,000 clones, about 80% seen once, with over 2% in the top ten. Sequences were obtained from PBMCs. The receptor's source is a woman aged 18-35 years in good health and CMV-seropositive. The chain links TRBV27 to TRBJ2-6; 8 bases are a match to TRBD2. The CDR3 reads CASSLTGTRSGANVLTF. Written as DNA, the CDR3 is TGTGCCAGCAGTTTAACCGGGACTAGATCTGGGGCCAACGTCCTGACTTTC. Based on the CDR3 plus reference TRBV27 and TRBJ2-6, the full variable domain is EAQVTQNPRYLITVTGKKLTVTCSQNMNHEYMSWYRQDPGLGLRQIYYSMNVEVTDKGDVPEGYKVSRKEKRNFPLILESPSPNQTSLYFCASSLTGTRSGANVLTFGAGSRLTVL.